This T cell receptor (beta chain) stems from a study of blood T cell repertoires in COVID-19. Study at large: COVID-19 samples from acute and convalescent phases originated in the United States, Italy and Spain. In each case, the material was cDNA or gDNA derived from T cells, B-cell-depleted T cells, or PBMCs.

Under the authors' procedure: Amplification of reference gene primers was used by the study to estimate nucleated cell counts. Clones were read by immunoSEQ multiplex PCR, and TCRdb kept only the in-frame ones, dropping some. V and J calls and clone size are copied from that table; D and trimming were computed from the DNA. The sample has 200,000 to 250,000 clones, roughly 85% seen once. The receptor's source is a woman older than 75 with acute or convalescent COVID-19. Sequences were obtained from peripheral blood.

CDR3 DNA sequence: TGTGCCAGCAGCGTCGGACAGGGGTACGGTGGCTACACCTTC. Its translation: CASSVGQGYGGYTF. V usage is TRBV4-2 and J usage is TRBJ1-2; 9 nucleotides line up with TRBD1. The V gene's germline CDR1 is LGHNA and CDR2 YNFKEQ. With 5 bases clipped from V and 7 bases from J, the junction kept 8 bases outside the gene matches. This CDR3 comprises 14 residues.